This T cell receptor beta chain comes out of a study of cytomegalovirus exposure and HLA in healthy donors. Method: immunoSEQ multiplex PCR; TCRdb's copy keeps in-frame clones and lacks some. The sample includes roughly 130,000 clones, around nine tenths seen only once; the top ten take around 3.1%. This CDR3 region has 15 residues. Germline CDR1 and CDR2: LNHDA and SQIVND (reference sequence). J gave up 7 bases and V 3 bases, and 8 bases lay outside the gene matches. Separate from the approximately 600-subject first cohort was the approximately 120-subject validation cohort, to which the donors belonged.

This clonotype was obtained from a man aged 25-45 years in good health and CMV-seronegative. The V call is TRBV19, the J call TRBJ2-1; 8 nucleotides line up with TRBD1. The sequenced material came from PBMCs. The CDR3 bases are TGTGCCAGTAGTATTATGGCAGGGGGCTTGAATGAGCAGTTCTTC. Encoded protein: CASSIMAGGLNEQFF.